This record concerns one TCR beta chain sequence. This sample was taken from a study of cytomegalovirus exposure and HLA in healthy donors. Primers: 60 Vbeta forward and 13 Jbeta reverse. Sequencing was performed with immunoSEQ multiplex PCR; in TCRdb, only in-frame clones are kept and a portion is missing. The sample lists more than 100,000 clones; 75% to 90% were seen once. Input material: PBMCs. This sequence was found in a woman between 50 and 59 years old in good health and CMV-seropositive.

The CDR3 region has the DNA TGTGCCTGGAGTTTGGCTAGCGGCACAGATACGCAGTATTTT. Encoded protein: CAWSLASGTDTQYF. The chain couples TRBV30 to TRBJ2-3, with D maybe TRBD2 (6 bases). There are 14 residues in the CDR3. With 2 bases removed from V and 1 base from J, the gap between germline ends came to 10 bases. The V gene's germline CDR1 is GTSNPN and CDR2 SVGIG (reference sequence).